Each of the 19 T cell receptor beta chains below was sequenced from the same sample in a study of metastatic and nonmetastatic thyroid tumors. TCRdb re-processed the PCR reads through MiXCR. The repertoire holds roughly 89,000 clones, with approximately 12% as singletons. No patient had received any treatment before thyroid surgery. Material for sequencing was tumor tissue. The origin of the receptors is a female donor with papillary thyroid cancer or a benign thyroid nodule (not recorded which). Some clones in this sample may be carry-over from other donors' samples.

This clone was counted many times. Distinct nucleotide sequences in the sample also encode this CDR3. The V and J genes are TRBV15 and TRBJ2-1; D may be TRBD2 (6 bases). The germline gives CDR1 LNHNV, CDR2 YYDKDF (reference sequence). The V gene lost 3 bases and the J gene lost 8 bases, with 14 bases spanning the gap. The CDR3 is 14 residues long. DNA of the CDR3: TGTGCCACCAGCAGTGGAGGGAGAGGGGATGAGCAGTTCTTC. Amino acid sequence: CATSSGGRGDEQFF.

This clone was observed many times. The chain recombines TRBV12-3 or TRBV12-4 with TRBJ2-3; 7 nucleotides agree with TRBD1. The J segment lost 4 bases and the V segment lost 6 bases, leaving 7 bases of the junction unmatched. The CDR3 runs to 14 residues. CDR3 DNA: TGTGCCAGCAGCCCAGCGACAGGGTCAGATACGCAGTATTTT. This sequence encodes CASSPATGSDTQYF.

The J gene is TRBJ2-5, the V gene TRBV5-6, with D tentatively TRBD2 (5 bases). The V end was cut by 2 bases, the J end by 0 bases, with 11 bases between. CDR1 and CDR2 from the germline V gene are SGHDT and YYEEEE. This CDR3 contains 15 residues. CDR3 in amino acids: CASSFIGEYQETQYF. The CDR3 nucleotides are TGTGCCAGCAGCTTTATCGGGGAGTACCAAGAGACCCAGTACTTC. Filled out from reference TRBV5-6 and TRBJ2-5, the complete variable domain reads DAGVTQSPTHLIKTRGQQVTLRCSPKSGHDTVSWYQQALGQGPQFIFQYYEEEERQRGNFPDRFSGHQFPNYSSELNVNALLLGDSALYLCASSFIGEYQETQYFGPGTRLLVL.

At least ten counts were recorded for this clone. The gene calls are TRBV11-3 and TRBJ1-6, with D unresolved. Germline CDR1 SGHNT, CDR2 YENEEA. The length of the CDR3 is 16 residues. Trimming left V 0 bases short and J 8 bases short, with 14 bases between. The CDR3 loop reads CASSLDADPRYSPLHF. In DNA form, the CDR3 reads TGTGCCAGCAGCTTAGATGCAGACCCCCGGTATTCACCCCTCCACTTT.

This clone came up many times. CDR3 sequence reads: CATIKYGQEAFF. Here the CDR3 DNA reads TGTGCCACCATTAAATATGGACAGGAAGCTTTCTTT. This chain uses TRBV19 with TRBJ1-1; possibly TRBD1 for D (6 bases). CDR3 length: 12 residues. V lost 10 bases, J lost 8 bases, and 17 bases lay in between. Per germline, CDR1 LNHDA and CDR2 SQIVND (reference sequence).

This clone was counted between two and nine times. A read error may be the cause here, since a much bigger clone is one base away. The V call is TRBV20-1, the J call TRBJ1-5; the D gene is possibly TRBD1 (5 bases). Germline CDR1 DFQATT, CDR2 SNEGSKA (reference sequence). The CDR3 runs 15 residues. The V end lost 3 bases, the J end lost 4 bases, and 16 bases lay between the germline ends. This chain's CDR3 is CSARGGRGGNQPQHF. CDR3 DNA sequence: TGCAGTGCTAGGGGCGGGAGGGGTGGTAATCAGCCCCAGCATTTT.

This clone was seen many times. In the same sample, other DNA sequences code for this CDR3. The chain combines TRBV7-8 with TRBJ2-2; 8 positions match TRBD2. The CDR3 runs 15 residues. V gave up 5 bases and J gave up 6 bases; unmatched junction bases: 8. Germline V CDR1 and CDR2: SGHVS, FQNEAQ. As DNA, the CDR3 is TGTGCCAGCAGCCTTGGGACTAGATTTCCCGGGGAGCTGTTTTTT. Translating gives CASSLGTRFPGELFF.

V usage is TRBV2 and J usage is TRBJ2-5, with TRBD2 matching 13 bases. Germline CDR1 and CDR2: SNHLY and FYNNEI. The CDR3 has 18 residues. V dropped 8 bases and J dropped 4; count of bases not matched to a gene: 16. CDR3 region: CASYLGTSGRARGETQYF. CDR3 DNA: TGTGCCAGCTACCTCGGTACTAGCGGGAGGGCCCGGGGAGAGACCCAGTACTTC.

This clone was counted many times. V and J are TRBV11-3 and TRBJ2-1; D may be TRBD1 or TRBD2 (5 bases each). Trimming shortened V by 5 bases and J by 9 bases, and 14 bases separated the two germline ends. The CDR3 is 13 residues long. CDR1 and CDR2 from the germline V gene are SGHNT and YENEEA. The CDR3 bases are TGTGCCAGCAGCCCAAGTGTCGGGGCTGAGCAGTTCTTC. Its translation is CASSPSVGAEQFF.

This clone was seen ten or more times. Different DNA sequences within this sample yield the same CDR3. V gene TRBV12-5 combines with J gene TRBJ2-6; TRBD2 matches at 7 bases. Germline lookup yields CDR1 LGHNT and CDR2 FRNRAP. With V trimmed by 9 bases and J by 0 bases, 11 bases remained unmatched. The length of the CDR3 is 17 residues. The CDR3 DNA follows: TGTGCTAGGGCCGGGGGGTACCAAAGCTCTGGGGCCAACGTCCTGACTTTC. Translation gives CARAGGYQSSGANVLTF.

V is TRBV27 and J is TRBJ1-1, with a weak D call TRBD1 (6 bases). CDR1 MNHEY and CDR2 SMNVEV come from the germline V gene (reference sequence). CDR3 length: 14 residues. V was clipped by 5 bases and J by 8 bases, with 18 bases between them. The DNA for the CDR3 is TGTGCCAGCAGTACCGAGAGCGGGGGGCACGAAGCTTTCTTT. Translating it yields CASSTESGGHEAFF.

This clone was counted ten times or more. The rearrangement uses TRBV9 and TRBJ2-3, with 8 bases fitting TRBD2. With 3 bases clipped from V and 2 bases from J, the junction kept 5 bases outside the gene matches. CDR1 and CDR2 (germline): SGDLS, YYNGEE. This CDR3 is 15 amino acids long. CDR3 nucleotide sequence: TGTGCCAGCAGCGATAGCGGGAAAATCACAGATACGCAGTATTTT. It translates to CASSDSGKITDTQYF.

This clone was detected only a few times. The chain links TRBV18 to TRBJ2-2; D call uncertain. This CDR3 comprises 16 residues. The germline V gene encodes CDR1 KGHSH and CDR2 LQKENI. Trimming stripped 1 base from V and 4 bases from J, with 13 bases between. CDR3 sequence: CASSPRALTSTGELFF. CDR3 in DNA: TGTGCCAGCTCACCACGGGCCTTAACGAGCACCGGGGAGCTGTTTTTT.

This clone was seen ten or more times. The CDR3 DNA sequence: TGTGCCAGCAGTCTAAAGGCCATAATGCGGGAAAACACAGATACGCAGTATTTT. It encodes CASSLKAIMRENTDTQYF. The rearrangement joins TRBV27 to TRBJ2-3, with D possibly being TRBD2 (6 bases). Trimming removed 5 bases at V and 2 bases at J, with 23 bases between. CDR1 and CDR2 from the germline V gene are MNHEY and SMNVEV (reference sequence). CDR3 length equals 18 residues.

There are a few counts of this clone. A much bigger clone sits one base away, suggesting this may be a read error. The sample holds other DNA sequences that translate to the same CDR3. The chain couples TRBV28 to TRBJ1-1; TRBD1 aligns across 7 bases. CDR3 length equals 15 residues. The V and J ends lost 3 bases and 11 bases, in that order; junction bases with no gene match: 15. The V gene's germline CDR1 is MDHEN and CDR2 SYDVKM. CDR3 DNA: TGTGCCAGCAGTTTCTTCCGGGACAGCTCGGGTTGGGCTTTCTTT. Protein: CASSFFRDSSGWAFF.

Details on this clone: At one end, the junction sequence differs from germline, possibly due to a read error. The V gene is TRBV5-1, the J gene TRBJ2-7; 10 nucleotides line up with TRBD2. This CDR3 has 16 residues. Germline loops: CDR1 SGHRS, CDR2 YFSETQ. The CDR3 spells CANSWGNSGRSDEQYF. The CDR3 coding sequence is TGCGCCAACAGCTGGGGGAATAGCGGGAGGTCGGACGAGCAGTACTTC.

Many counts were recorded for this clone. This chain connects TRBV6-6 to TRBJ2-1, with TRBD2 identical over 8 bases. The CDR3 totals 17 residues. V dropped 5 bases and J dropped 0; count of bases not matched to a gene: 9. Per the germline V gene, CDR1 is MNHNY and CDR2 is SVGAGI (reference sequence). The DNA of the CDR3 is TGTGCCAGCAGTAACTTAGCGAGCGGGAGCTCCTACAATGAGCAGTTCTTC. Protein product: CASSNLASGSSYNEQFF.

This clone was counted ten times or more. Written as DNA, the CDR3 is TGTGCCAGTAGTCCCCCCTTAGCGGTTGGGTACCAAGAGACCCAGTACTTC. Translation: CASSPPLAVGYQETQYF. V is TRBV19 and J is TRBJ2-5, with a weak D call TRBD2 (6 bases). V was pared by 5 bases and J by 0 bases, with 19 bases between. CDR1 is LNHDA and CDR2 is SQIVND in the germline V gene (reference sequence). This CDR3 is built from 17 residues. The full variable domain, in which reference TRBV19 and TRBJ2-5 provide the parts outside the CDR3, is DGGITQSPKYLFRKEGQNVTLSCEQNLNHDAMYWYRQDPGQGLRLIYYSQIVNDFQKGDIAEGYSVSREKKESFPLTVTSAQKNPTAFYLCASSPPLAVGYQETQYFGPGTRLLVL.

The sample holds a few counts of this clone. A read error may account for a junction end that differs from germline. The chain carries TRBV28 and TRBJ1-1; a possible D gene is TRBD1 (5 bases). The germline V gene has CDR1 MDHEN and CDR2 SYDVKM. The CDR3 is 14 amino acids. The CDR3 bases are TGTGCCAGCAGCCCAGGGTTTCTGAACACTGGAGCTTTCTTT. Translated, it gives CASSPGFLNTGAFF.